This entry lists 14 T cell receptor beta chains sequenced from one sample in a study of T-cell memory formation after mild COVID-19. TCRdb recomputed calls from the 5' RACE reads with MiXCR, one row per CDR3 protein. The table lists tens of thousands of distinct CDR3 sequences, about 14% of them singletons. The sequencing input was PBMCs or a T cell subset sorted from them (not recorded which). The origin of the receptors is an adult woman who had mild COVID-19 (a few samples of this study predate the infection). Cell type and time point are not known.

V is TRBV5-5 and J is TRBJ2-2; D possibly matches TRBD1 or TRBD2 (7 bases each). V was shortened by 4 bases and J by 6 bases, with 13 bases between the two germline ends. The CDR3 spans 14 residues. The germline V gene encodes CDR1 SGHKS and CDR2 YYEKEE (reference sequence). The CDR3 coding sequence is TGTGCCAGCAGCCCTGGGAGGGGGCCCGGGGAGCTGTTTTTT. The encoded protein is CASSPGRGPGELFF.

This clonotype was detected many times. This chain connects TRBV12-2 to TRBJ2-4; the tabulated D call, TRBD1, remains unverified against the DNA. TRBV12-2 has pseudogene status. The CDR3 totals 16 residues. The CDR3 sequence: CASRFRGAVGKNIQYF. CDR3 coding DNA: TGTGCAAGTCGCTTCCGGGGGGCAGTAGGCAAAAACATTCAGTACTTC.

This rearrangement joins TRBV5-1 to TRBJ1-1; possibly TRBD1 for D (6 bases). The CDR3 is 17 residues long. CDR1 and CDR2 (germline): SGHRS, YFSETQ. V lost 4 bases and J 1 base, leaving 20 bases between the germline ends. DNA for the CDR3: TGCGCCAGCAGCCTGGATATTAGACAGGCGACGAACACTGAAGCTTTCTTT. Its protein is CASSLDIRQATNTEAFF.

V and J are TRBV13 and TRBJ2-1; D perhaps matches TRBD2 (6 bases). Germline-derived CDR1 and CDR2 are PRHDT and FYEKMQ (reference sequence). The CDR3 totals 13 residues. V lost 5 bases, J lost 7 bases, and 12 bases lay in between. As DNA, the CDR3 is TGTGCCAGCAGCCCCGGAGGGGAGAATGAGCAGTTCTTC. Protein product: CASSPGGENEQFF.

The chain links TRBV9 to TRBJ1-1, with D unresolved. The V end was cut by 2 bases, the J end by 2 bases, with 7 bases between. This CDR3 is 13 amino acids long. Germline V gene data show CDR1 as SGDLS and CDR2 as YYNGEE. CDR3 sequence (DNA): TGTGCCAGCAGCGTTGGCGCTAACACTGAAGCTTTCTTT. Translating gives CASSVGANTEAFF.

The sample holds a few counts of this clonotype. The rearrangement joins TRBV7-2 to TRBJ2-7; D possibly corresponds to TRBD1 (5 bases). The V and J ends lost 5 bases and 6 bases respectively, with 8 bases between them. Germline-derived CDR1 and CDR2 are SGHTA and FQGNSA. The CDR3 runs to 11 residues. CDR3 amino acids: CASSRTIEQYF. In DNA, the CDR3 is TGTGCCAGCAGCCGGACAATCGAGCAGTACTTC. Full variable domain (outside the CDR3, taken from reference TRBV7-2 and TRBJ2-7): GAGVSQSPSNKVTEKGKDVELRCDPISGHTALYWYRQSLGQGLEFLIYFQGNSAPDKSGLPSDRFSAERTGGSVSTLTIQRTQQEDSAVYLCASSRTIEQYFGPGTRLTVT.

The CDR3 sequence: CATSDSREDAYNEQFF. In nucleotides, the CDR3 is TGTGCCACCAGTGATTCTCGGGAGGACGCCTACAATGAGCAGTTCTTC. The genes are TRBV24-1 and TRBJ2-1; 7 positions match TRBD2. Germline loops: CDR1 KGHDR, CDR2 SFDVKD. The trim removed 2 bases at V and 2 bases at J, leaving 5 bases unmatched. The CDR3 extends over 16 amino acids.

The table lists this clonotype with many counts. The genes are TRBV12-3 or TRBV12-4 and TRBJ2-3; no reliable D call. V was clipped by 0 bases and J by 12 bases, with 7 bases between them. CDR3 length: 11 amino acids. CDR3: CASSLAASQYF. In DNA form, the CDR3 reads TGTGCCAGCAGTTTAGCGGCTAGTCAGTATTTT.

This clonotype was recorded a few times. CDR3 amino acids: CASSLFPNGVNTEAFF. In DNA, the CDR3 is TGTGCCAGTAGCTTGTTCCCTAATGGGGTGAACACTGAAGCTTTCTTT. This rearrangement joins TRBV19 to TRBJ1-1; no firm D call. Per germline, CDR1 LNHDA and CDR2 SQIVND (reference sequence). The CDR3 sequence is 16 residues long. The V end lost 6 bases, the J end lost 0 bases, and 17 bases lay between the germline ends.

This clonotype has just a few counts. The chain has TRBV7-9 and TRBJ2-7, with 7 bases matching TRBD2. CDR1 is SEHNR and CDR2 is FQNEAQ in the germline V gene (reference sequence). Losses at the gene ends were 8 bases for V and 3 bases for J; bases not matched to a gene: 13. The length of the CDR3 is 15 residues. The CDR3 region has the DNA TGTGCCAGCGGATACACCGGACTAGAAATCTACGAGCAGTACTTC. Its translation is CASGYTGLEIYEQYF.

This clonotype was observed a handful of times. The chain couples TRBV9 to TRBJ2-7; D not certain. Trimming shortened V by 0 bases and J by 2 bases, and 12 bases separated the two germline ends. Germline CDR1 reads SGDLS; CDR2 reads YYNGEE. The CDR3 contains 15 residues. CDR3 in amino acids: CASSVESTIAYEQYF. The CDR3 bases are TGTGCCAGCAGCGTAGAGAGCACAATCGCCTACGAGCAGTACTTC.

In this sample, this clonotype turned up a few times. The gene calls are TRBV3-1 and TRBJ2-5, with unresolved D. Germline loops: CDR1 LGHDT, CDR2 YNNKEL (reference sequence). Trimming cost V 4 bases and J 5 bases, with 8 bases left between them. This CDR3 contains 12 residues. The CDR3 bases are TGTGCCAGCAGCCTCCGACCGGAGACCCAGTACTTC. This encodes CASSLRPETQYF.

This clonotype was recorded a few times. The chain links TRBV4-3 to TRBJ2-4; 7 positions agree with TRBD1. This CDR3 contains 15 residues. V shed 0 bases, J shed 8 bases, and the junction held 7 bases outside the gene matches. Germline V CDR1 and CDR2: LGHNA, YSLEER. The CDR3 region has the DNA TGCGCCAGCAGCCAAGAAGGTCAGGGGGTGGACATTCAGTACTTC. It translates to CASSQEGQGVDIQYF.

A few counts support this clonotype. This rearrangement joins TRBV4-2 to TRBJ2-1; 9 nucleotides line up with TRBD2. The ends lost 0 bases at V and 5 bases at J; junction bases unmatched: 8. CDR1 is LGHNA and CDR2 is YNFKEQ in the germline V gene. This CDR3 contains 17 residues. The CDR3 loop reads CASSQEVAGARDNEQFF. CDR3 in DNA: TGTGCCAGCAGCCAAGAAGTAGCGGGAGCCCGGGACAATGAGCAGTTCTTC.